The 12 T cell receptor beta chains in this list originate from one sample, sequenced in a study of cytomegalovirus exposure and HLA in healthy donors. Amplification used 60 Vbeta primers and 13 Jbeta primers. Clones were sequenced by immunoSEQ multiplex PCR, and TCRdb holds only the in-frame ones, with some missing. This table holds about 160,000 clones, approximately 80% found once. The sample comprised PBMCs. These receptors originate from a man aged 18 to 29 in good health and CMV-seronegative.

The chain has TRBV5-4 and TRBJ2-1, with 10 bases that match TRBD1. CDR1 is SGHNT and CDR2 is YYREEE in the germline V gene (reference sequence). V dropped 7 bases and J dropped 5; count of bases not matched to a gene: 6. There are 14 residues in the CDR3. In nucleotides, the CDR3 is TGTGCCAGCTCAAGGGACAGGGGAGACAATGAGCAGTTCTTC. Translation gives CASSRDRGDNEQFF.

This clone was picked up one time. This chain connects TRBV6-1 to TRBJ2-7; 9 bases are a match to TRBD2. The V gene end was trimmed by 0 bases and the J gene end by 4 bases; junction bases not matched to a gene: 7. Germline V gene data show CDR1 as MNHNS and CDR2 as SASEGT. This CDR3 comprises 16 residues. CDR3 in DNA: TGTGCCAGCAGTGAAGCGGGGCGGGGGGGCCGGTACGAGCAGTACTTC. Encoded protein: CASSEAGRGGRYEQYF.

V is TRBV4-3 and J is TRBJ1-5; no reliable D call. The length of the CDR3 is 13 residues. V lost 4 bases to trimming and J lost 6 bases, with 10 bases between them. Germline V gene sequence: CDR1 LGHNA, CDR2 YSLEER. The CDR3 spells CASSLQVGQPQHF. In DNA form, the CDR3 reads TGCGCCAGCAGCCTGCAGGTGGGTCAGCCCCAGCATTTT.

The chain carries TRBV7-2 and TRBJ2-3; tentatively, D is TRBD2 (6 bases). Germline values: CDR1 SGHTA, CDR2 FQGNSA. This CDR3 has 16 residues. The V gene lost 1 base and the J gene lost 3 bases, with 14 bases spanning the gap. Written as DNA, the CDR3 is TGTGCCAGCAGCTTAGGGCTAGCGCGCGGGACAGATACGCAGTATTTT. Amino acids: CASSLGLARGTDTQYF.

The chain uses TRBV13 and TRBJ2-7, with 11 bases identical to TRBD2. J gave up 4 bases and V 5 bases, and 7 bases lay outside the gene matches. This CDR3 comprises 15 residues. Germline values: CDR1 PRHDT, CDR2 FYEKMQ (reference sequence). The CDR3 DNA is TGTGCCAGCAGCGGCTCTAGCGGGAGGAGGTACGAGCAGTACTTC. Its protein is CASSGSSGRRYEQYF.

V is TRBV28 and J is TRBJ1-1, with D perhaps TRBD1 (5 bases). Germline V lookup: CDR1 MDHEN, CDR2 SYDVKM. The germline V and J ends were trimmed by 4 bases and 1 base, with 13 bases remaining between them. The CDR3 length is 15 residues. CDR3 DNA: TGTGCCAGCAGTTGGGGGGGTAGGCGGAACACTGAAGCTTTCTTT. This encodes CASSWGGRRNTEAFF.

The chain links TRBV5-1 to TRBJ2-1; 11 nucleotides match TRBD1. The CDR3 covers 24 residues. V gave up 0 bases and J gave up 6 bases; unmatched junction bases: 29. Germline V gene data show CDR1 as SGHRS and CDR2 as YFSETQ. The CDR3 spells CASSLGPLRDRGAKRIVNINEQFF. Written as DNA, the CDR3 is TGCGCCAGCAGCTTGGGCCCCCTCCGGGACAGGGGGGCGAAAAGGATTGTTAATATCAATGAGCAGTTCTTC.

This rearrangement joins TRBV7-2 to TRBJ2-1; D possibly corresponds to TRBD2 (5 bases). The CDR3 extends over 14 amino acids. The germline V gene has CDR1 SGHTA and CDR2 FQGNSA. The ends were cut back, 5 bases at V and 11 bases at J, with 19 bases in the middle. The CDR3 protein is CASSPRGGRSQQFF. CDR3 sequence (DNA): TGTGCCAGCAGCCCCCGAGGCGGGCGGTCGCAGCAGTTCTTC.

The rearrangement links TRBV27 to TRBJ1-1; possible D gene TRBD1, 6 bases. V lost 4 bases, J lost 3 bases, and 9 bases lay in between. Germline-derived CDR1 and CDR2 are MNHEY and SMNVEV (reference sequence). CDR3 length equals 13 residues. CDR3 bases: TGTGCCAGCAGTTACACAGGGTACACTGAAGCTTTCTTT. This encodes CASSYTGYTEAFF.

The chain couples TRBV23-1 to TRBJ2-7, with 10 bases fitting TRBD2. TRBV23-1 is known as an ORF, though its function is uncertain. V shed 9 bases, J shed 7 bases, and the junction held 0 bases outside the gene matches. This CDR3 has 10 amino acids. The CDR3 DNA is TGCGCCAGTAGCGGGAGGGAGCAGTACTTC. It yields the protein CASSGREQYF.

This sequence joins TRBV25-1 and TRBJ1-5; 7 nucleotides line up with TRBD1. The CDR3 has 16 residues. Germline V lookup: CDR1 MGHDK, CDR2 SYGVNS. Losses at the gene ends were 3 bases for V and 0 bases for J; bases not matched to a gene: 5. This chain's CDR3 is CASSDGTALSNQPQHF. DNA for the CDR3: TGTGCCAGCAGTGACGGGACAGCACTTAGCAATCAGCCCCAGCATTTT.

A few counts support this clone. V usage is TRBV18 and J usage is TRBJ2-1, with 7 bases matching TRBD2. V dropped 2 bases and J dropped 6; count of bases not matched to a gene: 4. The CDR3 length is 14 residues. Germline V gives CDR1 KGHSH, CDR2 LQKENI. In DNA, the CDR3 is TGTGCCAGCTCACCAAGCGGGGTGGGCAATGAGCAGTTCTTC. It specifies CASSPSGVGNEQFF.